The rows below give T cell receptor beta chains drawn from one sample of a study of cytotoxic CD8 clonotypes in ibrutinib-treated CLL. Profiling relied on immunoSEQ multiplex PCR, and the TCRdb table lists in-frame clones only, not all of them. Altogether about 130,000 clones are present, roughly 85% being singletons, with the ten largest covering about 1.9%. The sample in question was PBMCs, obtained after 24 months of ibrutinib treatment. These receptor sequences come from a human donor with chronic lymphocytic leukemia. The CDR3 runs from the conserved cysteine through the conserved F or W. A D gene is named only where the DNA matches it firmly. Size is omitted from some rows. Given values are once, few, many or a class for expanded clones.

v_call: TRBV28
j_call: TRBJ1-1
d_call: -
clone_size: -
cdr3_nt: TGTGCCAGCAGTTTTTTGGCCACTGAAGCTTTCTTT
cdr3_aa: CASSFLATEAFF

v_call: TRBV25-1
j_call: TRBJ2-1
d_call: TRBD1
clone_size: few
cdr3_nt: TGTGCCAGCAGACCGACAGGGCTCAATGAGCAGTTCTTC
cdr3_aa: CASRPTGLNEQFF

v_call: TRBV28
j_call: TRBJ2-7
d_call: TRBD2
clone_size: -
cdr3_nt: TGTGCCAGCAGTTCTAGCGGCACAAGCTCCTACGAGCAGTACTTC
cdr3_aa: CASSSSGTSSYEQYF

v_call: TRBV19
j_call: TRBJ2-7
d_call: TRBD2
clone_size: -
cdr3_nt: TGTGCCAGTAGTTATCAACTAGCGGGAGGGCCCTACGAGCAGTACTTC
cdr3_aa: CASSYQLAGGPYEQYF

v_call: TRBV21-1
j_call: TRBJ2-7
d_call: -
clone_size: -
cdr3_nt: TGTGCCAGCAGAAGACCACTAGACAGGATCCGCTACGAGCAGTACTTC
cdr3_aa: CASRRPLDRIRYEQYF

v_call: TRBV4-2
j_call: TRBJ1-2
d_call: -
clone_size: -
cdr3_nt: TGTGCCAGCAGCCAAGATAAGGGTAGCTATGGCTACACCTTC
cdr3_aa: CASSQDKGSYGYTF

v_call: TRBV28
j_call: TRBJ1-4
d_call: -
clone_size: -
cdr3_nt: TGTGCCAGCAGTTGGGGGAATAATGAAAAACTGTTTTTT
cdr3_aa: CASSWGNNEKLFF

v_call: TRBV28
j_call: TRBJ1-2
d_call: TRBD1
clone_size: -
cdr3_nt: TGTGCCAGCACATCGACAGGGAAGGGCTACACCTTC
cdr3_aa: CASTSTGKGYTF

v_call: TRBV18
j_call: TRBJ1-1
d_call: -
clone_size: -
cdr3_nt: TGTGCCAGCTCAGCGACAGAGACCTACACTGAAGCTTTCTTT
cdr3_aa: CASSATETYTEAFF

v_call: TRBV5-4
j_call: TRBJ1-3
d_call: -
clone_size: -
cdr3_nt: TGTGCCAGCAGCTTGGACAGGGCAAGTGGAAACACCATATATTTT
cdr3_aa: CASSLDRASGNTIYF

v_call: TRBV12-5
j_call: TRBJ2-2
d_call: -
clone_size: few
cdr3_nt: TGTGCTAGTGGTTTGCTTCCGAACGGGGAGCTGTTTTTT
cdr3_aa: CASGLLPNGELFF

v_call: TRBV28
j_call: TRBJ2-7
d_call: -
clone_size: few
cdr3_nt: TGTGCCAGCGCCCGGGGCCACGAGCAGTACTTC
cdr3_aa: CASARGHEQYF

v_call: TRBV20-1
j_call: TRBJ2-3
d_call: -
clone_size: once
cdr3_nt: TGCAGTGCTATAATAGATACGCAGTATTTT
cdr3_aa: CSAIIDTQYF

v_call: TRBV7-9
j_call: TRBJ1-2
d_call: TRBD1
clone_size: -
cdr3_nt: TGTGCCAGCAGCGTAGCTACCGGACAGGGCCTGAAGGGCTACACCTTC
cdr3_aa: CASSVATGQGLKGYTF

v_call: TRBV5-1
j_call: TRBJ2-5
d_call: -
clone_size: -
cdr3_nt: TGCGCCAGCAGCCGGGGGGCCCAGCAGGAGACCCAGTACTTC
cdr3_aa: CASSRGAQQETQYF

v_call: TRBV4-1
j_call: TRBJ1-4
d_call: -
clone_size: few
cdr3_nt: TGCGCCAGCAGCCAACTGACAGGCCCTAATGAAAAACTGTTTTTT
cdr3_aa: CASSQLTGPNEKLFF

v_call: TRBV9
j_call: TRBJ2-1
d_call: -
clone_size: few
cdr3_nt: TGTGCCAGCAGCGTAGCGGGAGTATTCAATGAGCAGTTCTTC
cdr3_aa: CASSVAGVFNEQFF

v_call: TRBV11-2
j_call: TRBJ2-2
d_call: TRBD1
clone_size: -
cdr3_nt: TGTGCCAGCAGCTTAGGGGGCCGGGGACAGGGGAACACCGGGGAGCTGTTTTTT
cdr3_aa: CASSLGGRGQGNTGELFF

v_call: TRBV19
j_call: TRBJ2-7
d_call: -
clone_size: -
cdr3_nt: TGTGCCAGTAGTTCTGGTGAGGGGGGCAACTACGAGCAGTACTTC
cdr3_aa: CASSSGEGGNYEQYF

v_call: TRBV6-1
j_call: TRBJ2-7
d_call: -
clone_size: -
cdr3_nt: TGTGCCAGCAGGCGGGACCCGTACGAGCAGTACTTC
cdr3_aa: CASRRDPYEQYF

v_call: TRBV5-1
j_call: TRBJ2-2
d_call: TRBD2
clone_size: -
cdr3_nt: TGCGCCAGCAGCTCCCGACTAGCGGGGGCCCCGTCCGCCAACACCGGGGAGCTGTTTTTT
cdr3_aa: CASSSRLAGAPSANTGELFF

v_call: TRBV23-1
j_call: TRBJ2-3
d_call: -
clone_size: -
cdr3_nt: TGCGCCAGCAGTCGGTTCAGGGCGGCGGGAGATACGCAGTATTTT
cdr3_aa: CASSRFRAAGDTQYF

v_call: TRBV6-5
j_call: TRBJ2-7
d_call: TRBD1
clone_size: -
cdr3_nt: TGTGCCAGCAGTGACTCAGGGGGCTGCGAGCAGTACTTC
cdr3_aa: CASSDSGGCEQYF

v_call: TRBV11-2
j_call: TRBJ2-7
d_call: -
clone_size: -
cdr3_nt: TGTGCCAGCAGCTTAGGGGACGGTTATCCCTACGAGCAGTACTTC
cdr3_aa: CASSLGDGYPYEQYF

v_call: TRBV7-3
j_call: TRBJ2-1
d_call: -
clone_size: few
cdr3_nt: TGTGCCAGCAGCTTAGCGGTGGGGGAGCAGTTCTTC
cdr3_aa: CASSLAVGEQFF

v_call: TRBV29-1
j_call: TRBJ2-7
d_call: -
clone_size: -
cdr3_nt: TGCAGCGTTGAGAGGGCCCAGGAGCAGTACTTC
cdr3_aa: CSVERAQEQYF